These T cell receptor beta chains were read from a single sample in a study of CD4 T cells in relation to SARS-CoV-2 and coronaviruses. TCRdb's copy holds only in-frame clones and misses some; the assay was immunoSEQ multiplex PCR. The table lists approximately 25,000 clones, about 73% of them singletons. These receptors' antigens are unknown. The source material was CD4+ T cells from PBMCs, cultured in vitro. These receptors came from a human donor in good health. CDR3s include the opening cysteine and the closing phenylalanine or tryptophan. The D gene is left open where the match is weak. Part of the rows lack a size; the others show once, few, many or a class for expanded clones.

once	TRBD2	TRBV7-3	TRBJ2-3	TGTGCCAGCAGCGAAAGGGCGGGAGGGGCGGCAGATACGCAGTATTTT	CASSERAGGAADTQYF
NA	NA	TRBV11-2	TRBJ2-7	TGTGCCAGCAGCTTAGTGTACGAGCAGTACTTC	CASSLVYEQYF
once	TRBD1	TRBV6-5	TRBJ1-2	TGTGCCAGCAGTTACACAATCGGGACAGACTATGGCTACACCTTC	CASSYTIGTDYGYTF
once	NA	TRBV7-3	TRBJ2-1	TGTGCCAGCAGCTCCTCCGGGACCGGGCACTACAATGAGCAGTTCTTC	CASSSSGTGHYNEQFF
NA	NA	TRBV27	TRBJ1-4	TGTGCCAGCAGTCCCCGAAATGAAAAACTGTTTTTT	CASSPRNEKLFF
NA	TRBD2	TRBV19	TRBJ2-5	TGTGCCAGTAGTTCCCGACTAGCGGGAGGCAAAGAGACCCAGTACTTC	CASSSRLAGGKETQYF
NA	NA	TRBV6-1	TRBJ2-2	TGTGCCAGCAGTGAAGCTCCAGAAACCGGGGAGCTGTTTTTT	CASSEAPETGELFF
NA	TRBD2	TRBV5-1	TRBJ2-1	TGCGCCAGCAGCTTTACTAGCGGCTTCTACAATGAGCAGTTCTTC	CASSFTSGFYNEQFF
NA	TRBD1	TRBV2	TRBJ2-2	TGTGCCAGCAGTGACCCAGACAGGGGTAGGGACACCGGGGAGCTGTTTTTT	CASSDPDRGRDTGELFF
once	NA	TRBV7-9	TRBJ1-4	TGTGCCAGCAGCCCCCAGGGGCTGTCTAATGAAAAACTGTTTTTT	CASSPQGLSNEKLFF
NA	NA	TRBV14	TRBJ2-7	TGTGCCAGCAGCCATTCATGGCATACAGGCCCTAACTCCTACGAGCAGTACTTC	CASSHSWHTGPNSYEQYF
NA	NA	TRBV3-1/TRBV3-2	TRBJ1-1	TGTGCCAGCAGCCAAGAGGGGGCGAGGAACACTGAAGCTTTCTTT	CASSQEGARNTEAFF
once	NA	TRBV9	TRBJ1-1	TGTGCCAGCAGCGTAGTGCAGTACGACACTGAAGCTTTCTTT	CASSVVQYDTEAFF
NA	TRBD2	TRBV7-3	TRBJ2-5	TGTGCCAGCAGCACTATAGCGGGGGGTGCGGAGACCCAGTACTTC	CASSTIAGGAETQYF
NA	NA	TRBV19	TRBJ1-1	TGTGCCAGTAGTATAGCCTACAGGAACACTGAAGCTTTCTTT	CASSIAYRNTEAFF
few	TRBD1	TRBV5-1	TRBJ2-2	TGCGCCAGCAGCCGTAGGGGGACAGGGGATACCGGGGAGCTGTTTTTT	CASSRRGTGDTGELFF